Presented here are 7 T cell receptor beta chains from one specimen sequenced in a study of glioma-infiltrating T cells. TCR alpha and beta CDR3 regions were amplified from RNA using iRepertoire nested multiplex PCR. A single record per CDR3 protein comes from TCRdb applying MiXCR to the multiplex PCR reads. In the table there are 45,000 or so distinct CDR3 sequences, about a fifth of which are singletons. The sequenced material came from glioma tissue, nonneoplastic brain tissue, or PBMCs (not recorded which). The receptor set was obtained from a human donor with low-grade glioma or glioblastoma, undergoing nonglioma brain surgery, or in good health (not recorded which).

The CDR3, as DNA: TGCAGCGTTGGACAGATGAACACTGAAGCTTTCTTT. It specifies CSVGQMNTEAFF. The J gene is TRBJ1-1, the V gene TRBV20-1, with a weak D call TRBD1 (6 bases). Per the germline V gene, CDR1 is DFQATT and CDR2 is SNEGSKA (reference sequence). There are 12 residues in the CDR3.

This clonotype was recorded many times. The chain carries TRBV28 and TRBJ2-7; no clear D gene. CDR3 length equals 16 residues. V lost 4 bases and J lost 1, with 17 bases in between. The germline CDR1 and CDR2 sequences are MDHEN and SYDVKM. CDR3 DNA sequence: TGTGCCAGCAGTTGGTCGCACTTAAGAACTTCCTACGAGCAGTACTTC. Translating gives CASSWSHLRTSYEQYF.

This clonotype occurred many times. This chain joins TRBV20-1 and TRBJ2-5; D unresolved. CDR3 length equals 15 residues. The V gene lost 5 bases and the J gene lost 1 base, with 17 bases spanning the gap. Germline CDR1 DFQATT, CDR2 SNEGSKA (reference sequence). CDR3 nucleotide sequence: TGCAGTGCTTCTTCTTCCGGACGGCTCCAAGAGACCCAGTACTTC. It encodes CSASSSGRLQETQYF.

This clonotype has ten or more counts. CDR3 residues: CASTLTGATEAFF. CDR3 nucleotides: TGTGCCAGCACCTTGACAGGGGCCACTGAAGCTTTCTTT. The chain couples TRBV6-1 to TRBJ1-1; 8 nucleotides agree with TRBD1. Germline V lookup: CDR1 MNHNS, CDR2 SASEGT. The V and J ends lost 7 bases and 4 bases, in that order; junction bases with no gene match: 5. This CDR3 has 13 amino acids.

Ten or more counts support this clonotype. This chain uses TRBV27 with TRBJ2-1; D remains unclear. The V gene lost 0 bases and the J gene lost 7 bases, with 7 bases spanning the gap. The CDR3 is made up of 13 amino acids. Germline CDR1 is MNHEY and CDR2 is SMNVEV (reference sequence). The CDR3 coding sequence is TGTGCCAGCAGTTTATCGGCCCGGAATGAGCAGTTCTTC. This gives the protein CASSLSARNEQFF.

In its sample, this clonotype was seen many times. The gene calls are TRBV7-2 and TRBJ2-1, with TRBD2 matching over 13 bases. Germline V gives CDR1 SGHTA, CDR2 FQGNSA. The CDR3 extends over 15 amino acids. Unmatched junction bases numbered 7, after V lost 5 bases and J lost 9 bases. CDR3 DNA sequence: TGTGCCAGCAGCGTAGGACTAGCGGGAGTGTCTGAGCAGTTCTTC. Protein sequence: CASSVGLAGVSEQFF.

The rearrangement links TRBV7-9 to TRBJ2-7; the D gene is possibly TRBD2 (6 bases). Germline V gene lookup returns CDR1 SEHNR and CDR2 FQNEAQ (reference sequence). Trimming took off 7 bases at V and 2 bases at J, with 15 bases between the two ends. The CDR3 has 14 amino acids. Written as DNA, the CDR3 is TGTGCCAGCATTGGCCCGGGACTCCCCTACGAGCAGTACTTC. Encoded protein: CASIGPGLPYEQYF.